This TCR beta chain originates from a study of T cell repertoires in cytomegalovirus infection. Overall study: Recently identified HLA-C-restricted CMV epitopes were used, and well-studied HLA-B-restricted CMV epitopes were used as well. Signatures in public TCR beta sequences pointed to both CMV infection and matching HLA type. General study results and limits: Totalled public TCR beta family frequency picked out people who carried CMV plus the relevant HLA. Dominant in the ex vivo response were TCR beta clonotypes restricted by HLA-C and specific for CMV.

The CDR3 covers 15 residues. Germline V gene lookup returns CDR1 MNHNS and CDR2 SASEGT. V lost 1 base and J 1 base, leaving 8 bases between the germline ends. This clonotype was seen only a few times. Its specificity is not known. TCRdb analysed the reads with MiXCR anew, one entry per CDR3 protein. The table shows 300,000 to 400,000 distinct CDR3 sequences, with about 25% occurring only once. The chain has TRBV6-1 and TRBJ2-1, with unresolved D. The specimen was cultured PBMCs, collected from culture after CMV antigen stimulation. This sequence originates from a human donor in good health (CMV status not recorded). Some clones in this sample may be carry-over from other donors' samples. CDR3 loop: CASSEEWGSYNEQFF. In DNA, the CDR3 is TGTGCCAGCAGTGAAGAGTGGGGATCCTACAATGAGCAGTTCTTC.